This T cell receptor (beta chain) was sequenced during a study of T cell responses to AZD1222 COVID-19 vaccine. TCRdb's table, derived via immunoSEQ multiplex PCR, lists solely in-frame clones and lacks some. The table has just over 150,000 clones, 85% to 95% seen once. Germline assignment: CDR1 KGHSH and CDR2 LQKENI. The V end lost 0 bases, the J end lost 8 bases, and 10 bases lay between the germline ends. The CDR3 extends over 13 amino acids. This material consisted of peripheral blood, taken 28 days after the second AZD1222 dose. The rearrangement joins TRBV18 to TRBJ1-2; unclear D gene. The sequence was obtained from an adult who received the AZD1222 COVID-19 vaccine. In nucleotides, the CDR3 is TGTGCCAGCTCACCACCGCTCCAGGAGGGCTACACCTTC. It yields the protein CASSPPLQEGYTF.